These T cell receptor beta chains were read from a single sample in a study of T-cell reconstitution after alpha-beta-depleted transplantation in children. TCRdb re-called the PCR reads with MiXCR, one entry per CDR3 protein. In the table there are some 520,000 distinct CDR3 sequences, approximately 32% of which are singletons. Sequenced material: PBMCs from the stem cell graft donor, taken from the stem cell graft. Source of these receptors: a human donor who donated a stem cell graft to a child with aplastic anemia. CDR3s include the opening cysteine and the closing phenylalanine or tryptophan. The D gene is left open where the match is weak. Size values are once, few and many counts, or a class for expanded clones, and some rows have none.

TRBV5-4,16,NA,TRBJ2-1,NA,TGTGCCAGCAGCTTCCGACAGGTCGTGGGGGGGAATGAGCAGTTCTTC,CASSFRQVVGGNEQFF
TRBV6-6,13,NA,TRBJ2-2,NA,TGTGCCAGCAGTTACCCGGGTGGTGGGGAGCTGTTTTTT,CASSYPGGGELFF
TRBV5-4,15,NA,TRBJ2-2,NA,TGTGCCAGCAGCTTGAGTAAGGGGTCCGTGGGGGAGCTGTTTTTT,CASSLSKGSVGELFF
TRBV7-2,17,few,TRBJ2-6,NA,TGTGCCAGCAGTCCCAGGCCTACTAGCTCTGGGGCCAACGTCCTGACTTTC,CASSPRPTSSGANVLTF
TRBV6-1,17,NA,TRBJ2-1,TRBD2,TGTGCCAGCAGTATCCTTAGCGGGAGGCGATCCTACAATGAGCAGTTCTTC,CASSILSGRRSYNEQFF
TRBV7-2,15,few,TRBJ1-2,NA,TGTGCCAGCAGCTTAATCGGCCAGGGCGACTATGGCTACACCTTC,CASSLIGQGDYGYTF
TRBV7-9,15,few,TRBJ2-1,NA,TGTGCCATCCCCACCCTCCGGACAGCCAACAATGAGCAGTTCTTC,CAIPTLRTANNEQFF
TRBV12-3/TRBV12-4,13,few,TRBJ1-5,NA,TGTGCCAGCACCTTCGGAGGGAATCAGCCCCAGCATTTT,CASTFGGNQPQHF
TRBV7-2,13,few,TRBJ1-2,NA,TGTGCCAGCAGCAGCCGGGCCGAGGAAGGCTACACCTTC,CASSSRAEEGYTF
TRBV7-9,12,NA,TRBJ2-1,NA,TGTGCCAGCAGCTTAGCGCGGAATGAGCAGTTCTTC,CASSLARNEQFF
TRBV7-2,14,NA,TRBJ2-5,TRBD2,TGTGCCAGCAGCTTAACATTCAGGGAGGGGACCCAGTACTTC,CASSLTFREGTQYF
TRBV29-1,14,NA,TRBJ2-1,NA,TGCAGCGTTGAAGTTGTTAGGGTGTCCAATGAGCAGTTCTTC,CSVEVVRVSNEQFF
TRBV20-1,14,NA,TRBJ2-1,NA,TGCAGTGCTAGTCCCCCGGGGACCTACAATGAGCAGTTCTTC,CSASPPGTYNEQFF
TRBV12-3/TRBV12-4,18,NA,TRBJ1-1,NA,TGTGCCAGCCGGTTCAACCCTAGAAGACGGGAACGGAACACTGAAGCTTTCTTT,CASRFNPRRRERNTEAFF
TRBV5-1,20,NA,TRBJ2-1,TRBD2,TGCGCCAGCAGCTTGGTGCCCGCTAGCGGGAGGGCCTCAGTCTACAATGAGCAGTTCTTC,CASSLVPASGRASVYNEQFF
TRBV29-1,14,few,TRBJ2-2,TRBD2,TGCAGCGTTGGGGCTAGCGGATCCACCGGGGAGCTGTTTTTT,CSVGASGSTGELFF
TRBV19,14,once,TRBJ1-1,NA,TGTGCCAGTATTGCGGGGGGGGCTAGGACTGAAGCTTTCTTT,CASIAGGARTEAFF
TRBV20-1,14,many,TRBJ1-1,TRBD1,TGCAGTGCACCGAGCGGACAGGGGTGGACTGAAGCTTTCTTT,CSAPSGQGWTEAFF
TRBV9,16,NA,TRBJ2-5,NA,TGTGCCAGCAGCGTAGCTGCCGGGAGAGACCAAGAGACCCAGTACTTC,CASSVAAGRDQETQYF
TRBV10-3,12,few,TRBJ2-7,NA,TGTGCCATCAGTGAGACAGGCTACGAGCAGTACTTC,CAISETGYEQYF
TRBV11-2,11,few,TRBJ2-1,NA,TGTGCCAGCAGCTTTCAGAATGAGCAGTTCTTC,CASSFQNEQFF
TRBV19,14,NA,TRBJ2-1,NA,TGTGCCAGTAGCGAGGGGCTTGAGGGCAATGAGCAGTTCTTC,CASSEGLEGNEQFF
TRBV5-1,13,NA,TRBJ2-5,NA,TGCGCCAGCAGCCTCAGGATAGTAGAGACCCAGTACTTC,CASSLRIVETQYF
TRBV2,15,NA,TRBJ2-1,TRBD2,TGTGCCAGCAGGGGGACTAGCGGGGGCTACAATGAGCAGTTCTTC,CASRGTSGGYNEQFF
TRBV5-1,14,NA,TRBJ2-5,NA,TGCGCCAGCAGTACAGACTACAGCCAAGAGACCCAGTACTTC,CASSTDYSQETQYF
TRBV29-1,14,NA,TRBJ1-5,NA,TGCAGCGTTGCGGACAGTAACGTCAATCAGCCCCAGCATTTT,CSVADSNVNQPQHF
TRBV20-1,16,NA,TRBJ1-2,NA,TGCAGTGCTAGTCCCCTCAATGGAGGGCCCTACTATGGCTACACCTTC,CSASPLNGGPYYGYTF
TRBV7-2,13,few,TRBJ1-1,NA,TGTGCCAGCAGCCCTAAGGGATACACTGAAGCTTTCTTT,CASSPKGYTEAFF
TRBV12-3/TRBV12-4,15,NA,TRBJ2-2,NA,TGTGCCAGCAGTTTTACCGGGAGGAACACCGGGGAGCTGTTTTTT,CASSFTGRNTGELFF
TRBV14,15,NA,TRBJ2-3,TRBD2,TGTGCCAGCAGCCAAGGGGGCGGGAGAGCGGATACGCAGTATTTT,CASSQGGGRADTQYF
TRBV6-4,15,NA,TRBJ1-1,NA,TGTGCCAGCAGTGACTCGGGGGCGGGAAACACTGAAGCTTTCTTT,CASSDSGAGNTEAFF
TRBV5-1,16,once,TRBJ1-3,NA,TGCGCCAGCAGCTTGGAACCGGGTTCAGCGGGAAACACCATATATTTT,CASSLEPGSAGNTIYF
TRBV12-3/TRBV12-4,14,few,TRBJ2-7,TRBD1,TGTGCCAGCAGTTTAGGATCCGGGACAGGGCGGCAGTACTTC,CASSLGSGTGRQYF
TRBV4-3,15,few,TRBJ1-1,NA,TGCGCCAGCAGCCAAGGTCCAATACTGAACACTGAAGCTTTCTTT,CASSQGPILNTEAFF
TRBV30,15,few,TRBJ1-3,NA,TGTGCCTGGAGTTTTGGTCCAGCGTCTGGAAACACCATATATTTT,CAWSFGPASGNTIYF
TRBV29-1,11,NA,TRBJ1-2,NA,TGCAGCTTCGGGACCGCCTATGGCTACACCTTC,CSFGTAYGYTF
TRBV9,17,NA,TRBJ2-7,TRBD1,TGTGCCAGCAGCGTAGCGGCTCCGGGGACAGGGCCCCACGAGCAGTACTTC,CASSVAAPGTGPHEQYF
TRBV25-1,16,NA,TRBJ2-6,TRBD1,TGTGCCAGCAGTGCCCAGGGGGCACATGGGGCCAACGTCCTGACTTTC,CASSAQGAHGANVLTF
TRBV6-1,16,NA,TRBJ2-1,TRBD1,TGTGCCAGCAGCATAGGACAGGGGGGAACCCTCAATGAGCAGTTCTTC,CASSIGQGGTLNEQFF
TRBV7-2,15,NA,TRBJ1-1,NA,TGTGCCAGCAGCTTAGTGACACTCGGTGGCACTGAAGCTTTCTTT,CASSLVTLGGTEAFF
TRBV20-1,14,many,TRBJ2-3,NA,TGCAGTGCTGGGACTGCCACTAGCACAGATACGCAGTATTTT,CSAGTATSTDTQYF
TRBV5-1,13,NA,TRBJ1-1,TRBD1,TGCGCCAGCAGCATAGGGACAGCCTCTGAAGCTTTCTTT,CASSIGTASEAFF
TRBV9,14,NA,TRBJ1-1,TRBD1,TGTGCCAGCAGCGCCCAGGACAGGGCCACTGAAGCTTTCTTT,CASSAQDRATEAFF
TRBV13,16,once,TRBJ1-1,NA,TGTGCCAGCAGCTTAGGAGGGGGTCGGATGAACACTGCAGCTTTCTTT,CASSLGGGRMNTAAFF
TRBV5-1,14,few,TRBJ2-3,NA,TGCGCCAGCAGCTTGACTATCAGCACAGATACGCAGTATTTT,CASSLTISTDTQYF
TRBV6-1,13,few,TRBJ1-2,TRBD1,TGTGCCAGCAGACAGGACAGGGTAGATGGCTACACCTTC,CASRQDRVDGYTF